The source of this T cell receptor (beta chain) is a study of shared clonotypes between healthy human individuals. Background on the study: Donor ages ranged 18 to 49 years: a couple of women, three men. Study findings and constraints: Compared with clonotypes that all four donors shared, non-shared clonotypes had lower generation probabilities. In several donors, about 5% of naive CD4 clonotypes appeared in common.

Germline values: CDR1 SGHTA, CDR2 FQGNSA. CDR3 length: 15 residues. The ends lost 5 bases at V and 2 bases at J; junction bases unmatched: 4. About this clone itself: The antigen is unknown. Other DNA sequences of this sample code for an identical CDR3.

The table came from immunoSEQ multiplex PCR; TCRdb's copy has only in-frame clones and leaves some out. The sample lists more than 2 million clones; roughly 95% were seen once. The TCR sequence derives from a man between 18 and 35 years old in good health. The source material was naive CD4+ T cells sorted from blood. This sample's subset: CD45RA+ positively selected. V gene TRBV7-2 combines with J gene TRBJ2-1; 9 nucleotides agree with TRBD2. CDR3 sequence: CASSLSGGTYNEQFF. CDR3 in DNA: TGTGCCAGCAGCCTTAGCGGGGGCACCTACAATGAGCAGTTCTTC.